These 9 T cell receptor beta chains share one sample of origin, sequenced in a study of cytotoxic CD8 clonotypes in ibrutinib-treated CLL. Sequenced by immunoSEQ multiplex PCR; TCRdb stores in-frame clones only, minus some. The repertoire has over 15,000 clones, 81% of them found once; the top ten carry 5% to 7%. The sample in question was PBMCs, obtained before ibrutinib treatment. The receptor set was obtained from a human donor with chronic lymphocytic leukemia.

The chain uses TRBV5-4 and TRBJ2-3, with D possibly being TRBD1 or TRBD2 (6 bases each). Germline V gene sequence: CDR1 SGHNT, CDR2 YYREEE (reference sequence). The V end lost 2 bases, the J end lost 0 bases, and 16 bases lay between the germline ends. This CDR3 spans 17 amino acids. The CDR3 DNA follows: TGTGCCAGCAGCTTTTCTCCGGGGGCCATCAGCACAGATACGCAGTATTTT. This gives the protein CASSFSPGAISTDTQYF.

The V call is TRBV18, the J call TRBJ2-1; perhaps TRBD2 as D (6 bases). Trimming left V 1 base short and J 5 bases short, with 15 bases between. Germline assignment: CDR1 KGHSH and CDR2 LQKENI. This CDR3 contains 16 residues. CDR3 residues: CASSPLSAGNHNEQFF. The CDR3, as DNA: TGTGCCAGCTCACCACTTTCCGCGGGGAACCACAATGAGCAGTTCTTC.

The DNA of the CDR3 is TGTGCTAGTGGTTTGAGCGAGGGCACCGGGGAGCTGTTTTTT. This codes for CASGLSEGTGELFF. This chain joins TRBV12-5 and TRBJ2-2, with D tentatively TRBD2 (5 bases). The V end was cut by 2 bases, the J end by 4 bases, with 8 bases between. The CDR3 runs 14 residues. The germline V gene has CDR1 LGHNT and CDR2 FRNRAP.

The chain carries TRBV7-6 and TRBJ2-3; D remains ambiguous. CDR1 and CDR2 (germline): SGHVS, FNYEAQ. This CDR3 region has 14 residues. With 5 bases removed from V and 3 bases from J, the gap between germline ends came to 12 bases. DNA of the CDR3: TGTGCCAGCAGCCTCGACATGATTACAGATACGCAGTATTTT. Protein product: CASSLDMITDTQYF.

V and J are TRBV7-9 and TRBJ1-6; TRBD1 aligns across 7 bases. The CDR3 has 15 residues. Germline V gene sequence: CDR1 SEHNR, CDR2 FQNEAQ (reference sequence). After removal of 2 bases from V and 8 bases from J, the junction contained 6 bases not matched to a gene. The CDR3 region has the DNA TGTGCCAGCAGCTTAACAGGGGTCCGGGATTCACCCCTCCACTTT. It encodes CASSLTGVRDSPLHF.

Note on this clone: Compared with germline, one end of the junction differs, possibly owing to a read error. The chain couples TRBV6-1 to TRBJ2-7; TRBD1 might be the D (7 bases). Germline V gene sequence: CDR1 MNHNS, CDR2 SASEGT. The CDR3 is made up of 12 amino acids. CDR3 sequence (DNA): TGTGCCAGCAGTGAAGATGGAGGGGGCGAAGACTTC. Translation gives CASSEDGGGEDF.

The sample holds a few counts of this clone. In the same sample, other DNA sequences code for this CDR3. The CDR3 bases are TGTGCCAGCAGTTACAGGGGAGTCGGGTATGGCTACACCTTC. It codes for CASSYRGVGYGYTF. The chain employs TRBV6-5 and TRBJ1-2, with D perhaps TRBD1 (5 bases). The CDR3 length is 14 residues. The V and J ends lost 2 bases and 5 bases respectively, with 12 bases between them. Germline V CDR1 and CDR2: MNHEY, SVGAGI.

This clone appeared a single time. V is TRBV7-9 and J is TRBJ1-6; D unresolved. The germline V gene encodes CDR1 SEHNR and CDR2 FQNEAQ (reference sequence). Trimming removed 2 bases from V and 1 base from J, with 12 bases in between. The CDR3 runs 17 residues. The CDR3 region has the DNA TGTGCCAGCAGCTTATGGTTTAGGGAATCCTATAATTCACCCCTCCACTTT. Encoded protein: CASSLWFRESYNSPLHF.

This chain connects TRBV5-4 to TRBJ2-3, with D possibly being TRBD1 or TRBD2 (5 bases each). The germline V gene encodes CDR1 SGHNT and CDR2 YYREEE (reference sequence). V was trimmed by 4 bases and J by 2 bases, leaving 17 bases between them. CDR3 size: 16 residues. The CDR3 loop is CASSTPRGGTTDTQYF. The DNA of the CDR3 is TGTGCCAGCAGCACCCCGAGGGGCGGTACCACAGATACGCAGTATTTT.